The sequence of this T cell receptor (beta chain) was determined in a study of post-analysis software for immune sequencing data. Whole-study results and caveats: Those with multiple sclerosis, the patient group, showed significantly lower normalized Chao1 diversity than controls. Roughly five TRBV segments appeared more often in patients than in controls, and TRBV5-6, TRBV5-1 and TRBV20-1 were among these. F measure clustering grouped samples strongly by preparation batch.

Concerning this clonotype: Antigen unknown.

CDR3 size: 12 residues. Germline assignment: CDR1 SQVTM and CDR2 ANQGSEA. Trimming shortened V by 4 bases and J by 6 bases, and 12 bases separated the two germline ends. The TCR beta cDNA libraries contained unique molecular identifiers. TCRdb itself ran the PCR reads through MiXCR, one entry per CDR3 protein. The data contain roughly 400,000 distinct CDR3 sequences, 39% of them singletons. Sequencing was done on a sample of blood. This sequence joins TRBV29-1 and TRBJ1-2; D not resolved. The sequence was collected from a girl between 2 and 10 years old with multiple sclerosis. The DNA for the CDR3 is TGCAGCGTTGTAAGGGTCATGGATGGCTACACCTTC. Protein product: CSVVRVMDGYTF.